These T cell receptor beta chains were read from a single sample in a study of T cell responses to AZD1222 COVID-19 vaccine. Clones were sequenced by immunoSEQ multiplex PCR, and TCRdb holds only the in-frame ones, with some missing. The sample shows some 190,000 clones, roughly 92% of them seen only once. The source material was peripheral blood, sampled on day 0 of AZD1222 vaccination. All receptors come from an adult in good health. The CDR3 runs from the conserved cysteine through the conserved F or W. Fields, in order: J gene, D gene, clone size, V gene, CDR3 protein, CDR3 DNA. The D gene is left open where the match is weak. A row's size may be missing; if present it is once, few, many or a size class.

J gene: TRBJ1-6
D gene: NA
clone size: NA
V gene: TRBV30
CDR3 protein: CAWSIQLSLHF
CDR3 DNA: TGTGCCTGGAGTATACAGTTATCCCTCCACTTT

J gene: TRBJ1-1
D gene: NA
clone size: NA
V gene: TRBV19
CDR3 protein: CASRWGLNTEAFF
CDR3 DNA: TGTGCCAGTAGGTGGGGTTTGAACACTGAAGCTTTCTTT

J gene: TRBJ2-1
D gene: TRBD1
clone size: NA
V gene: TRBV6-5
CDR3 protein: CASWTGGYNEQFF
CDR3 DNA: TGTGCCAGCTGGACAGGGGGCTACAATGAGCAGTTCTTC

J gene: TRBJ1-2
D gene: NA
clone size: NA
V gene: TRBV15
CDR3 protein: CATSREGARGYTF
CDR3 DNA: TGTGCCACCAGCAGAGAGGGGGCTCGGGGCTACACCTTC

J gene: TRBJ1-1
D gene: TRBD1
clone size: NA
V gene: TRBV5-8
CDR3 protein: CASSWRDRGLTEAFF
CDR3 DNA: TGTGCCAGCAGCTGGAGAGACAGGGGCCTCACTGAAGCTTTCTTT

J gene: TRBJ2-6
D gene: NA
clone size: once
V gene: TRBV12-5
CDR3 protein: CASASSGANVLTF
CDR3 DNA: TGTGCTAGTGCCTCATCCGGGGCCAACGTCCTGACTTTC

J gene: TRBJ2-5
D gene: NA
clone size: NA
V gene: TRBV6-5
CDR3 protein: CASTIGEQETQYF
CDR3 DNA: TGTGCCAGCACAATCGGGGAACAAGAGACCCAGTACTTC

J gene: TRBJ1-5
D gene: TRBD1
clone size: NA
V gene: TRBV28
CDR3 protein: CASRTGAQPQHF
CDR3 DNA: TGTGCCAGCAGGACAGGGGCTCAGCCCCAGCATTTT

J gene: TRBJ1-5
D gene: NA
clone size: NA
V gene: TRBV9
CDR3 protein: CASSVGQNSNQPQHF
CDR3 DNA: TGTGCCAGCAGCGTAGGACAGAATAGCAATCAGCCCCAGCATTTT

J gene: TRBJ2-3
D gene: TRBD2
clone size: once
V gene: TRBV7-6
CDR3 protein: CASSSVPRGGIADTQYF
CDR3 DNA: TGTGCCAGCAGCTCCGTCCCGCGGGGGGGCATTGCAGATACGCAGTATTTT

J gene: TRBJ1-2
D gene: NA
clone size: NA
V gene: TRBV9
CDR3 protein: CASSTTTTGLWGYTF
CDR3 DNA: TGTGCCAGCAGCACAACCACCACAGGGTTATGGGGCTACACCTTC

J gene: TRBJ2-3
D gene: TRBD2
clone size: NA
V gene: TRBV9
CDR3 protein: CASSVGTSAPDTQYF
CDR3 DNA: TGTGCCAGCAGCGTCGGGACTAGCGCTCCAGATACGCAGTATTTT

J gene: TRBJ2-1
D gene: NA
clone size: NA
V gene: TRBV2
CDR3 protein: CASSDPRDPNEQFF
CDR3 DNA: TGTGCCAGCAGTGACCCACGGGACCCTAATGAGCAGTTCTTC

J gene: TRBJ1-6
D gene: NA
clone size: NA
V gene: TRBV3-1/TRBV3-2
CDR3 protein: CASSLRDKLRSPLHF
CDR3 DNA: TGTGCCAGCAGCCTCCGGGACAAATTACGTTCACCCCTCCACTTT

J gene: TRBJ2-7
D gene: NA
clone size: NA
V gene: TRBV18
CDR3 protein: CASSPPGRASYEQYF
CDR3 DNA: TGTGCCAGCTCACCACCGGGCAGGGCCTCCTACGAGCAGTACTTC

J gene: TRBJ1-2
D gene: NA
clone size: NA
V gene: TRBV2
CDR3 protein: CASSELENYGYTF
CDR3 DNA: TGTGCCAGCAGTGAATTGGAGAACTATGGCTACACCTTC

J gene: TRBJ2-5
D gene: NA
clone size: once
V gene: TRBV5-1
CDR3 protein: CASSLAGLGETQYF
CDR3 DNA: TGCGCCAGCAGCTTGGCCGGCCTGGGGGAGACCCAGTACTTC

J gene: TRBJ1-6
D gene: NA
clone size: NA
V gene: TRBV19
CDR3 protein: CASSLWGEQNNSPLHF
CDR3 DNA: TGTGCCAGTAGTCTCTGGGGGGAGCAGAATAATTCACCCCTCCACTTT

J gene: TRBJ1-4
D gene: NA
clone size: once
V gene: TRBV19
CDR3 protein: CASRKSATNEKLFF
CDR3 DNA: TGTGCCAGTAGGAAATCAGCAACTAATGAAAAACTGTTTTTT

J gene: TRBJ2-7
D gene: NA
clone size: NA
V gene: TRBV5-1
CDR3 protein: CASSPVGGARVYEQYF
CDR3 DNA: TGCGCCAGCAGTCCGGTGGGGGGAGCGCGGGTCTACGAGCAGTACTTC

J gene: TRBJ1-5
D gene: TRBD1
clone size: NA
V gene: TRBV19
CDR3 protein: CASRRDRLNQPQHF
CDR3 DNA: TGTGCCAGTAGAAGGGACAGACTAAATCAGCCCCAGCATTTT

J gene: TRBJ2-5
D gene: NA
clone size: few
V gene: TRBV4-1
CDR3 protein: CASSRTEEGGETQYF
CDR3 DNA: TGCGCCAGCAGTCGGACGGAGGAGGGTGGGGAGACCCAGTACTTC

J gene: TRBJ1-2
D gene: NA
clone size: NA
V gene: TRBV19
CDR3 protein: CASSPDTTYGYTF
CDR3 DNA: TGTGCCAGTAGTCCTGACACCACGTATGGCTACACCTTC

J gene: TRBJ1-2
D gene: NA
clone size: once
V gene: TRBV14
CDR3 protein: CASSQEESYTF
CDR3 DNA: TGTGCCAGCAGCCAAGAGGAAAGCTACACCTTC

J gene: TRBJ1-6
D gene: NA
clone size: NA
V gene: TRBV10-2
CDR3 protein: CASSEGRGGTPLHF
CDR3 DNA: TGCGCCAGCAGTGAGGGCAGGGGAGGCACACCCCTCCACTTT